This TCR beta chain was recorded in a study of PD-1 blockade in classical Hodgkin lymphoma (dated by TCRdb to between 2020 and 2021). Broadly, across the study: Nivolumab dosing was 3 mg/kg intravenously every 2 weeks, continuing until either disease progression or unacceptable toxicity. The study used TCR beta sequencing and CyTOF to define a peripheral blood immune signature of response to PD-1 blockade in classical Hodgkin lymphoma.

Interpreted using the paper, the time point label stands for: cycle 2 day 1 (C2D1) of nivolumab. All trial patients had relapsed after autologous stem cell transplantation, with cohorts A, B and C differing in prior brentuximab vedotin exposure. The trial cohort was composed of approximately 60 patients with relapsed/refractory classical Hodgkin lymphoma, for whom complete response, partial response or progressive disease was recorded as best overall response. Trial patients were treated with single-agent nivolumab in the multi-cohort phase II CheckMate 205 trial. An independent review committee assessed best overall response by applying the 2007 International Working Group response criteria. Trial PBMCs were collected just before the start of nivolumab (C1D1) and during therapy at cycle 2 day 1 and cycle 4 day 1. Peripheral blood was collected in 8 mL Vacutainer Cell Preparation Tubes, from which PBMCs were isolated by centrifugation and then cryopreserved.

General conclusions and limits of the study: Baseline diversity similar to that of newly diagnosed patients was observed in trial patients achieving complete response, whereas significantly lower diversity was observed in partial responders and progressors. By C4D1, a significant rise was seen in CD4+ TCR diversity but not in CD8+ TCR diversity (p=0.0027 vs p=0.16), and the rise was most apparent among complete responders (p=0.02). Patients starting nivolumab less than 1 year after ASCT had lower diversity and were excluded from later analyses to avoid confounding by immune reconstitution. The study was restricted to a single clinical trial cohort, and the causes of repertoire differences, possibly disease activity or prior therapy, were left undefined. Baseline TCR diversity was reported to be lower in newly diagnosed patients than in healthy donors and to be lower still in relapsed/refractory patients.

The Qiagen DNeasy kit was used to extract genomic DNA from unsorted PBMCs and from the negatively selected CD4+ and CD8+ fractions. Amplification of TCR beta CDR3 regions was done by immunoSEQ multiplex PCR with primers that anneal to V and J segments. A synthetic immune receptor repertoire was used to minimize amplification bias, and remaining bias was computationally removed after sequencing. The original pipeline was this. Repertoire diversity was quantified as the Shannon entropy index using custom Python scripts. Unsorted, CD4+ and CD8+ repertoires were analyzed separately, except in combined analyses where CD4+ and CD8+ sequences were merged in silico. A clone counted as expanded when the clone's frequency after treatment rose at least 2-fold relative to C1D1, and clones undetected at baseline were given a pseudocount of 0.5. Singleton clones were defined as clones with 0 or 1 copy at C1D1, and non-singleton clones were defined as clones with 2 or more copies. Clones expanded in unsorted samples were assigned a CD4+, CD8+ or unknown annotation through matching of protein sequences in sorted samples from the same patient. Wilcoxon tests were applied to paired samples to test diversity changes from C1D1 to C4D1. TCRdb stores this immuneACCESS table with in-frame sequences only. Part of the clones is absent; in the studies checked, under half of the shortfall reflects unresolved V genes, and no reason is known for the rest. The D gene and trimming were derived from the DNA, and the V and J assignments and clone size from that table. In this sample the table shows some 46,000 clones, about three quarters of which occur a single time. The ten biggest clones cover around 22% of the sample.

CDR1 SGHDT and CDR2 YYEEEE were looked up in the germline V gene. There are 16 amino acids in the CDR3, from cysteine to phenylalanine inclusive. Just the 48-base CDR3 DNA is kept, in frame starting at base 1. Trimming removed 5 bases from V and 7 bases from J; the gene matches leave 9 bases unexplained. A note on this clone: Its antigen is not yet known. Per-base quality was not reported, and no clone a single base away is much larger than it.

The sample consisted of peripheral blood mononuclear cells (PBMCs), taken before the second cycle of nivolumab. The chain was built from TRBV5-6 and TRBJ2-2, with 12 middle bases fitting TRBD2. The TCR sequence derives from a human donor with classical Hodgkin lymphoma. CDR3 protein: CASRNLAGGPDGELFF. The nucleotides read TGTGCCAGCAGGAATCTAGCGGGGGGGCCCGACGGGGAGCTGTTTTTT.